The 8 T cell receptor beta chains given below trace back to one sample, sequenced in a study of shared clonotypes between healthy human individuals. Naive-designated CD8 cells lacked CD45RO, were positively enriched for CCR7, and omitted terminally differentiated effector memory CD45RA+ cells. Generated by immunoSEQ multiplex PCR, the TCRdb table keeps only in-frame clones and is missing some. The sample lists about 580,000 clones; 98% were seen once. The material sequenced was naive CD8+ T cells sorted from blood. The receptors derive from a man in his thirties or forties in good health.

The J gene is TRBJ2-7, the V gene TRBV6-1, with D perhaps TRBD1 (5 bases). The V end was cut by 6 bases, the J end by 2 bases, with 14 bases between. The germline CDR1 and CDR2 sequences are MNHNS and SASEGT. This CDR3 region has 14 residues. CDR3 coding DNA: TGTGCCAGCAGGGGCAGGGAATTTCCCTACGAGCAGTACTTC. As protein: CASRGREFPYEQYF.

The genes are TRBV7-9 and TRBJ2-6, with 7 bases matching TRBD1. This CDR3 has 17 residues. V shed 5 bases, J shed 2 bases, and the junction held 9 bases outside the gene matches. Germline lookup yields CDR1 SEHNR and CDR2 FQNEAQ (reference sequence). The CDR3 is CASSHQNRGPGANVLTF. The CDR3 DNA sequence: TGTGCCAGCAGCCACCAAAACAGGGGCCCTGGGGCCAACGTCCTGACTTTC. Variable domain in full (rest from reference TRBV7-9 and TRBJ2-6): DTGVSQNPRHKITKRGQNVTFRCDPISEHNRLYWYRQTLGQGPEFLTYFQNEAQLEKSRLLSDRFSAERPKGSFSTLEIQRTEQGDSAMYLCASSHQNRGPGANVLTFGAGSRLTVL.

This chain links TRBV29-1 with TRBJ1-2; D is possibly TRBD1 (5 bases). The CDR3 spans 13 residues. The germline V and J ends were trimmed by 3 bases and 3 bases, with 11 bases remaining between them. Germline assignment: CDR1 SQVTM and CDR2 ANQGSEA. CDR3 nucleotide sequence: TGCAGCGTTGAGAGGGACGGACACTATGGCTACACCTTC. Protein: CSVERDGHYGYTF.

The V call is TRBV10-1, the J call TRBJ2-5, with 11 nucleotides matching TRBD2. Trimming took 2 bases from V and 0 from J; bases not matched to a gene: 5. The CDR3 consists of 17 residues. CDR1 and CDR2 from the germline V gene are WNHNN and SYGVQD (reference sequence). As DNA, the CDR3 is TGCGCCAGCAGTGAGGGGGGACTAGCGGACAACCAAGAGACCCAGTACTTC. Amino acids: CASSEGGLADNQETQYF.

V usage is TRBV15 and J usage is TRBJ2-1; D is undetermined. V lost 0 bases, J lost 5 bases, and 23 bases lay in between. Per the germline V gene, CDR1 is LNHNV and CDR2 is YYDKDF (reference sequence). This CDR3 region has 19 residues. The DNA of the CDR3 is TGTGCCACCAGCAGAGATATGCCGGATGCCCTATCCCGAAACAATGAGCAGTTCTTC. It is translated as CATSRDMPDALSRNNEQFF. The full variable domain, with the rest looked up from reference TRBV15 and TRBJ2-1, is DAMVIQNPRYQVTQFGKPVTLSCSQTLNHNVMYWYQQKSSQAPKLLFHYYDKDFNNEADTPDNFQSRRPNTSFCFLDIRSPGLGDTAMYLCATSRDMPDALSRNNEQFFGPGTRLTVL.

This chain's CDR3 is CASSPLAEWIYNEQFF. DNA of the CDR3: TGTGCCAGTAGTCCACTAGCGGAGTGGATCTACAATGAGCAGTTCTTC. The chain has TRBV19 and TRBJ2-1, with 8 nucleotides matching TRBD2. Germline CDR1 LNHDA, CDR2 SQIVND (reference sequence). The CDR3 has 16 residues. V lost 5 bases, J lost 3 bases, and 9 bases stayed unmatched.

The chain links TRBV11-1 to TRBJ2-1, with D unresolved. V lost 1 base, J lost 2 bases, and 9 bases lay in between. CDR1 SGHAT and CDR2 FQDESV come from the germline V gene (reference sequence). CDR3 size: 15 residues. The CDR3 reads CASSLGNPTYNEQFF. In DNA, the CDR3 is TGTGCCAGCAGCTTAGGTAACCCTACCTACAATGAGCAGTTCTTC. Drawing the rest from reference TRBV11-1 and TRBJ2-1, the complete variable domain is EAEVAQSPRYKITEKSQAVAFWCDPISGHATLYWYRQILGQGPELLVQFQDESVVDDSQLPKDRFSAERLKGVDSTLKIQPAELGDSAMYLCASSLGNPTYNEQFFGPGTRLTVL.

The chain has TRBV4-3 and TRBJ2-7, with D tentatively TRBD2 (6 bases). The germline V gene has CDR1 LGHNA and CDR2 YSLEER. This CDR3 is built from 14 residues. The V and J ends lost 0 bases and 4 bases respectively, with 10 bases between them. In nucleotides, the CDR3 is TGCGCCAGCAGCCAAGAGCGGACTACTTACGAGCAGTACTTC. It specifies CASSQERTTYEQYF.